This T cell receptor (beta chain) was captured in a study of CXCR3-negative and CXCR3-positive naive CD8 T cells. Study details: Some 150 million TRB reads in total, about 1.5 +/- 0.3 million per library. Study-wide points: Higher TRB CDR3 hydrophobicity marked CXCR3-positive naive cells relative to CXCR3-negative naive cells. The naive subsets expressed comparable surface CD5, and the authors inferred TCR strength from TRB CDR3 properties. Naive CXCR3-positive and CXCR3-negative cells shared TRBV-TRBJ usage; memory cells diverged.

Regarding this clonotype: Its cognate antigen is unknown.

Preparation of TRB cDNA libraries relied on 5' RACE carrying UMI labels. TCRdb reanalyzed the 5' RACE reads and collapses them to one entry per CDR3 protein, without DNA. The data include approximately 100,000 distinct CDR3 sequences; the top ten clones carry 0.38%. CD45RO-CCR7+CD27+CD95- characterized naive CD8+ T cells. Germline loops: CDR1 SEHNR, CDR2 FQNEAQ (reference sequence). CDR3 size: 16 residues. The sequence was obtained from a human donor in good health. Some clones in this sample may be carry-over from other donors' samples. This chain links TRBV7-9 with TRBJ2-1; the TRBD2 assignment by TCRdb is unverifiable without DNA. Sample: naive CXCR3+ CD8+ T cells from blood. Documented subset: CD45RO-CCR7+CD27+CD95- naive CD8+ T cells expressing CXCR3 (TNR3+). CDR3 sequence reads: CASSDSAGDPGNEQFF.